These 20 T cell receptor beta chains originate from one sample sequenced in a study of a mutant IDH1 vaccine in newly diagnosed glioma. Time point here: baseline, week 1 (first vaccination visit). Treatment specified: pre-vaccination baseline after standard-of-care therapy. Some clones are missing from TCRdb's copy, which holds only in-frame ones; the method was immunoSEQ multiplex PCR. Counted here are roughly 70,000 clones, 80% to 90% occurring once; the ten biggest clones make up roughly 2.8%. The material sequenced was PBMCs, taken from a glioma patient treated with radiotherapy, temozolomide or both. All receptors come from a man aged 30 to 45 with glioma.

The chain combines TRBV5-6 with TRBJ2-1; 9 bases fit TRBD1. Germline values: CDR1 SGHDT, CDR2 YYEEEE. The V gene end was trimmed by 2 bases and the J gene end by 11 bases; junction bases not matched to a gene: 17. There are 17 residues in the CDR3. CDR3 DNA sequence: TGTGCCAGCAGCTTAAGCCACGGGACAGGGCTTACATATCAGCAGTTCTTC. It translates to CASSLSHGTGLTYQQFF. The variable domain in full, completed from reference TRBV5-6 and TRBJ2-1, reads DAGVTQSPTHLIKTRGQQVTLRCSPKSGHDTVSWYQQALGQGPQFIFQYYEEEERQRGNFPDRFSGHQFPNYSSELNVNALLLGDSALYLCASSLSHGTGLTYQQFFGPGTRLTVL.

In this sample, this clone turned up once. V is TRBV9 and J is TRBJ1-1; D may be TRBD1 (5 bases). Germline V lookup: CDR1 SGDLS, CDR2 YYNGEE. Deletions cut 3 bases from V and 0 bases from J, with 9 bases between. This CDR3 has 14 residues. The CDR3 loop is CASSGRQMNTEAFF. The CDR3 nucleotides are TGTGCCAGCAGCGGCAGACAGATGAACACTGAAGCTTTCTTT.

The chain joins TRBV6-1 to TRBJ1-1; D gene unclear. V was shortened by 4 bases and J by 6 bases, with 12 bases between the two germline ends. The CDR3 has 13 amino acids. Germline assignment: CDR1 MNHNS and CDR2 SASEGT. The CDR3 nucleotides are TGTGCCAGCAGTGTCCGGCAGATCGCTGAAGCTTTCTTT. It specifies CASSVRQIAEAFF.

CDR3 sequence reads: CASSLARSGEDEKLFF. CDR3 nucleotides: TGTGCCAGCAGCTTAGCCCGATCAGGGGAAGATGAAAAACTGTTTTTT. V usage is TRBV7-9 and J usage is TRBJ1-4; tentative D call: TRBD1 (6 bases). V lost 0 bases to trimming and J lost 6 bases, with 14 bases between them. CDR1 is SEHNR and CDR2 is FQNEAQ in the germline V gene (reference sequence). The CDR3 spans 16 residues.

The chain links TRBV27 to TRBJ1-5; no definite D call. V was pared by 6 bases and J by 4 bases, with 10 bases between. The CDR3 is made up of 13 amino acids. Germline CDR1 and CDR2: MNHEY and SMNVEV (reference sequence). This chain's CDR3 is CASRPGSNQPQHF. In DNA form, the CDR3 reads TGTGCCAGCAGGCCGGGCTCAAATCAGCCCCAGCATTTT.

This clone was counted a single time. The V gene is TRBV7-9, the J gene TRBJ1-1, with a possible D match to TRBD1 (6 bases). Germline-derived CDR1 and CDR2 are SEHNR and FQNEAQ (reference sequence). This CDR3 contains 14 residues. The V end was cut by 5 bases, the J end by 5 bases, with 15 bases between. The CDR3 DNA reads TGTGCCAGCAGCCCCAGCAGGGGTAAAACTGAAGCTTTCTTT. Protein: CASSPSRGKTEAFF.

The chain couples TRBV13 to TRBJ2-2; 7 nucleotides match TRBD1. The CDR3 has 17 residues. The V segment lost 6 bases and the J segment 5 bases; nucleotides outside the gene matches: 15. Germline CDR1 and CDR2: PRHDT and FYEKMQ (reference sequence). The CDR3 nucleotides read TGTGCCAGCAGTCTTGAACCCGGGACAGCCAGGACCGGGGAGCTGTTTTTT. Protein: CASSLEPGTARTGELFF. Full variable domain (outside the CDR3, taken from reference TRBV13 and TRBJ2-2): AAGVIQSPRHLIKEKRETATLKCYPIPRHDTVYWYQQGPGQDPQFLISFYEKMQSDKGSIPDRFSAQQFSDYHSELNMSSLELGDSALYFCASSLEPGTARTGELFFGEGSRLTVL.

The V call is TRBV10-1, the J call TRBJ2-1; D possibly matches TRBD1 or TRBD2 (6 bases each). Germline V gene lookup returns CDR1 WNHNN and CDR2 SYGVQD (reference sequence). V was shortened by 3 bases and J by 1 base, with 13 bases between the two germline ends. There are 16 residues in the CDR3. The CDR3 DNA sequence: TGCGCCAGCAGTGAACCCGGGGGCGAGTCCTACAATGAGCAGTTCTTC. Residues: CASSEPGGESYNEQFF.

V usage is TRBV27 and J usage is TRBJ1-5; D not resolved. Per the germline V gene, CDR1 is MNHEY and CDR2 is SMNVEV (reference sequence). Trimming cost V 4 bases and J 2 bases, with 12 bases left between them. CDR3 size: 15 residues. CDR3 DNA: TGTGCCAGCAGTTCTCGGGTTCTGGGCAATCAGCCCCAGCATTTT. Protein sequence: CASSSRVLGNQPQHF.

DNA of the CDR3: TGTGCCAGCAGTGAACAGGCCGGGGTCACTGAAGCTTTCTTT. This gives the protein CASSEQAGVTEAFF. The chain couples TRBV2 to TRBJ1-1; D not resolved. The germline V gene has CDR1 SNHLY and CDR2 FYNNEI. CDR3 length: 14 residues. V was trimmed by 2 bases and J by 4 bases, leaving 11 bases between them.

The V gene is TRBV7-6, the J gene TRBJ1-3; D is undetermined. With 5 bases removed from V and 0 bases from J, the gap between germline ends came to 11 bases. The CDR3 consists of 15 residues. Germline loops: CDR1 SGHVS, CDR2 FNYEAQ. CDR3 sequence (DNA): TGTGCCAGCAGCAGTCGGGAGAGCTCTGGAAACACCATATATTTT. Protein sequence: CASSSRESSGNTIYF.

The chain is built from TRBV4-1 and TRBJ2-7, with D possibly matching TRBD2 (5 bases). Per the germline V gene, CDR1 is MGHRA and CDR2 is YSYEKL. Between the trimmed V and J ends, which lost 0 bases and 7 bases, there was a span of 10 bases. This CDR3 has 13 residues. This chain's CDR3 is CASSQDRWTEQYF. DNA of the CDR3: TGCGCCAGCAGCCAAGATCGGTGGACTGAGCAGTACTTC.

In this sample, this clone turned up a few times. The chain links TRBV28 to TRBJ1-1; D gene uncertain. Germline values: CDR1 MDHEN, CDR2 SYDVKM. The CDR3 has 13 residues. The V gene lost 5 bases and the J gene lost 9 bases, with 16 bases spanning the gap. The CDR3 is CASSEGREAQAFF. CDR3 bases: TGTGCCAGCAGTGAAGGACGGGAAGCTCAAGCTTTCTTT.

The chain joins TRBV7-8 to TRBJ1-5; D is ambiguous. Germline V gene lookup returns CDR1 SGHVS and CDR2 FQNEAQ. Trimming shortened V by 0 bases and J by 0 bases, and 6 bases separated the two germline ends. The CDR3 consists of 15 residues. DNA of the CDR3: TGTGCCAGCAGCTTAGCGATGTATAGCAATCAGCCCCAGCATTTT. Protein: CASSLAMYSNQPQHF.

This chain joins TRBV7-9 and TRBJ2-2; 10 bases align to TRBD1. The germline CDR1 and CDR2 sequences are SEHNR and FQNEAQ (reference sequence). Trimming at V came to 5 bases and at J to 4 bases, leaving 7 bases not matched to a gene. CDR3 length: 16 amino acids. This chain's CDR3 is CASSPGQGVGTGELFF. DNA of the CDR3: TGTGCCAGCAGCCCAGGACAGGGGGTAGGCACCGGGGAGCTGTTTTTT.

The gene calls are TRBV15 and TRBJ1-4, with D unresolved. V lost 1 base and J lost 0, with 6 bases in between. CDR1 LNHNV and CDR2 YYDKDF come from the germline V gene (reference sequence). The CDR3 is made up of 15 amino acids. As DNA, the CDR3 is TGTGCCACCAGCAGAGGAGGGCCAACTAATGAAAAACTGTTTTTT. Translation: CATSRGGPTNEKLFF.

This clone occurred once. The chain carries TRBV6-5 and TRBJ1-3, with 9 nucleotides matching TRBD1. After removal of 6 bases from V and 7 bases from J, the junction contained 10 bases not matched to a gene. The germline gives CDR1 MNHEY, CDR2 SVGAGI. This CDR3 is 15 amino acids long. This chain's CDR3 is CASRSGTGLRNTIYF. In DNA form, the CDR3 reads TGTGCCAGCAGATCCGGGACAGGGCTGCGCAACACCATATATTTT.

The chain links TRBV7-2 to TRBJ1-2; TRBD1 might be the D (5 bases). Deletions cut 0 bases from V and 8 bases from J, with 7 bases between. The CDR3 loop spans 12 amino acids. In germline, CDR1 is SGHTA, CDR2 FQGNSA. CDR3 region: CASSLAGVGYTF. CDR3 coding DNA: TGTGCCAGCAGCTTAGCGGGGGTAGGCTACACCTTC.

V gene TRBV7-9 combines with J gene TRBJ2-5, with 9 bases matching TRBD1. Germline lookup yields CDR1 SEHNR and CDR2 FQNEAQ (reference sequence). Trimming cost V 5 bases and J 2 bases; bases outside gene matches: 6. The CDR3 sequence is 15 residues long. The DNA for the CDR3 is TGTGCCAGCAGCCCGACGGACAGGGGACAAGAGACCCAGTACTTC. Translating gives CASSPTDRGQETQYF.

The chain recombines TRBV18 with TRBJ2-1, with TRBD1 as a possible D gene (6 bases). Between the trimmed V and J ends, which lost 0 bases and 4 bases, there was a span of 13 bases. The CDR3 totals 16 residues. CDR1 KGHSH and CDR2 LQKENI come from the germline V gene. CDR3 sequence: CASSPPSGTLYNEQFF. CDR3 nucleotide sequence: TGTGCCAGCTCACCACCTTCCGGGACACTTTACAATGAGCAGTTCTTC.